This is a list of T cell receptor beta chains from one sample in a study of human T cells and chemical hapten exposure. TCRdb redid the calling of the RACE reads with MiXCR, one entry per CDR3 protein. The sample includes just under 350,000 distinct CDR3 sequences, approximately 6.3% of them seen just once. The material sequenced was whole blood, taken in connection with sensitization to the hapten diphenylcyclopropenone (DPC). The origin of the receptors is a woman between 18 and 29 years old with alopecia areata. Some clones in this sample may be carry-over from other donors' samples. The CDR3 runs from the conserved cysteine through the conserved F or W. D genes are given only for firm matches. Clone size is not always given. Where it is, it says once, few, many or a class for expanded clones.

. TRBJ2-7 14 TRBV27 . TGTGCCAGCAGTTCCTGGGCTGGGGGCCACGAGCAGTACTTC CASSSWAGGHEQYF
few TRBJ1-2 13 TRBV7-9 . TGTGCCAGCAGCTTAGATGCCCCCTATGGCTACACCTTC CASSLDAPYGYTF
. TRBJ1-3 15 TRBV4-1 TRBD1 TGCGCCAGCAGCCAGTATCAGGGGGGTGGAAACACCATATATTTT CASSQYQGGGNTIYF
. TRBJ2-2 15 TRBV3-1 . TGTGCCAGCAGCCAAGGGGAAAGGAACACCGGGGAGCTGTTTTTT CASSQGERNTGELFF
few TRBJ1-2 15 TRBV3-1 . TGTGCCAGCAGCCAAGGGTTCGGACAGTCCTATGGCTACACCTTC CASSQGFGQSYGYTF
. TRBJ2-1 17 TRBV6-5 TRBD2 TGTGCCAGCAGATTCGAAGGAGCGGGGGGCTCCTACAATGAGCAGTTCTTC CASRFEGAGGSYNEQFF
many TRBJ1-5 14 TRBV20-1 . TGCAGTGCGACAAGACCGACAGACAATCAGCCCCAGCATTTT CSATRPTDNQPQHF
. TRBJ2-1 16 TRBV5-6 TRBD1 TGTGCCAGCAGCTTGAAAGCAGGGGGCTTTGGGGATGAGCAGTTCTTC CASSLKAGGFGDEQFF
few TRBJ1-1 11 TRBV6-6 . TGTGCCAGCAGACAGGGACTTGAAGCTTTCTTT CASRQGLEAFF
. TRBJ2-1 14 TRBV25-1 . TGTGCCAGCAGTGAAGCGGGCTCTATCAATGAGCAGTTCTTC CASSEAGSINEQFF
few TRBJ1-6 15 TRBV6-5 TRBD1 TGTGCCAGCAGTTGGTCACAGGGGGCGATTTCACCCCTCCACTTT CASSWSQGAISPLHF
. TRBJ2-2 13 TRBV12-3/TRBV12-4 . TGTGCCAGCAGTCTCCGGCTGGCCGGGGAGCTGTTTTTT CASSLRLAGELFF
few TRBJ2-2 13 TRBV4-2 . TGTGCCAGCAGCCAAGATTCGACCGGGGAGCTGTTTTTT CASSQDSTGELFF
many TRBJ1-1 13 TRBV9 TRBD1 TGTGCCAGCAGCGTCGACAGGGACACTGAAGCTTTCTTT CASSVDRDTEAFF
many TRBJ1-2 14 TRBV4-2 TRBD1 TGTGCCAGCAGCCAAGATCGGACAGGGTATGGCTACACCTTC CASSQDRTGYGYTF
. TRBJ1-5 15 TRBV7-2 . TGTGCCAGCAGCTTTTTAACAGCGAGCAATCAGCCCCAGCATTTT CASSFLTASNQPQHF
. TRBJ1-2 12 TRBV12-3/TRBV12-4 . TGTGCCAGCAGCTCGGGAGCCTATGGCTACACCTTC CASSSGAYGYTF
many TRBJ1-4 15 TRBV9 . TGTGCCAGCAGCGTAGGAATGGTCTTAGAGGAAAAACTGTTTTTT CASSVGMVLEEKLFF
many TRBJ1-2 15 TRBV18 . TGTGCCAGCTCACCTGCCGCCAGCCCTAACTATGGCTACACCTTC CASSPAASPNYGYTF
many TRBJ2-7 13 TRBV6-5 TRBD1 TGTGCCACTCGGGACAGGGGACCTTACGAGCAGTACTTC CATRDRGPYEQYF
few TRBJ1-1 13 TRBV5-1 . TGCGCCAGCAGCTTGGGACAGAGAACTGAAGCTTTCTTT CASSLGQRTEAFF
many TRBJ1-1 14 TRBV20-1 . TGCAGTGCTAGGGACAGTACCATGAACACTGAAGCTTTCTTT CSARDSTMNTEAFF
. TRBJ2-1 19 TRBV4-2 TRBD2 TGTGCCAGCAGCCAAGAGGCTAGCGGGGGGGCATTCTCCTACAATGAGCAGTTCTTC CASSQEASGGAFSYNEQFF
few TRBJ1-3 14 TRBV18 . TGTGCCAGCTCACCGGGGCCCACGGGAAACACCATATATTTT CASSPGPTGNTIYF
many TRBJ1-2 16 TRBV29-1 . TGCAGCGTTGAAGATCGCTTCCTCCGGGGCACCGATGGCTACACCTTC CSVEDRFLRGTDGYTF
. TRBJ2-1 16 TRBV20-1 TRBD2 TGCAGTGCTAGAGCCCTAGCGGGGGGTATATACAATGAGCAGTTCTTC CSARALAGGIYNEQFF
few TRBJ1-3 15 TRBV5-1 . TGCGCCAGCAGCTTGGCCGCAGGGCATGGAAACACCATATATTTT CASSLAAGHGNTIYF
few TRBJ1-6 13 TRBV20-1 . TGCAGTGCTAGAGTAGGGAGGGATTCACCCCTCCACTTT CSARVGRDSPLHF